Included here is one T cell receptor (beta chain) sequence, with context. Some clones are missing from TCRdb's copy, which holds only in-frame ones; the method was immunoSEQ multiplex PCR. In the table there are about 250,000 clones, about 85% of which are singletons. V was trimmed by 0 bases and J by 7 bases, leaving 7 bases between them. This CDR3 has 13 residues. Germline V gene data show CDR1 as LNHNV and CDR2 as YYDKDF (reference sequence). These data come from a study of blood T cell repertoires in COVID-19. On the study more broadly: Some COVID-19 samples were acute and others convalescent; all came from the United States, Italy and Spain.

Source material: peripheral blood. V is TRBV15 and J is TRBJ1-5; D unresolved. The clonotype originates from a man younger than 35 with active or convalescent COVID-19. For the CDR3, the DNA is TGTGCCACCAGCAGAGATCGGTGGCAGCCCCAGCATTTT. Amino acids: CATSRDRWQPQHF.